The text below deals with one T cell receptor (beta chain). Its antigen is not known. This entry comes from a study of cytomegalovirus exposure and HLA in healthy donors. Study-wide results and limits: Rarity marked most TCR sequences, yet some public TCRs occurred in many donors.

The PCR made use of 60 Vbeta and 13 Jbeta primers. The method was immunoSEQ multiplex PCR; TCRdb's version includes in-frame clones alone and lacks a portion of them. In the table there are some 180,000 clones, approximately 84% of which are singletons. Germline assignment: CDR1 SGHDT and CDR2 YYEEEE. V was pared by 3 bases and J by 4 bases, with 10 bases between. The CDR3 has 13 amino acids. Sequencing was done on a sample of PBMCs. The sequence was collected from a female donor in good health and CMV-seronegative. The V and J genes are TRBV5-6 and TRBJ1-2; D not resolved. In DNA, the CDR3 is TGTGCCAGCAGCTCTCCCGAGAGCTATGGCTACACCTTC. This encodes CASSSPESYGYTF.